Following are 14 T cell receptor beta chains from one sample sequenced in a study of blood T cell repertoires in COVID-19. Profiled with immunoSEQ multiplex PCR; TCRdb holds only in-frame clones, not every one. The profile covers 230,000 or so clones, with 85% to 90% appearing a single time and about 14% taken by the ten largest. Sequencing was performed on PBMCs or T cells enriched from blood (not recorded which). The receptors derive from a woman between 50 and 59 years old with acute COVID-19.

The CDR3 sequence: CASSHPTAINEKLFF. CDR3 sequence (DNA): TGTGCCAGCAGCCACCCGACAGCCATCAATGAAAAACTGTTTTTT. V is TRBV14 and J is TRBJ1-4; D may be TRBD1 (5 bases). Germline V lookup: CDR1 SGHDN, CDR2 FVKESK. With 3 bases removed from V and 5 bases from J, the gap between germline ends came to 13 bases. The CDR3 totals 15 residues.

This chain joins TRBV6-2 or TRBV6-3 and TRBJ1-6; possible D gene TRBD1, 5 bases. The CDR3 is 19 residues long. Germline lookup yields CDR1 MNHEY and CDR2 SVGEGT. V gave up 0 bases and J gave up 10 bases, with 25 bases separating them. The CDR3 spells CASSYSRRGQSTKLSPLHF. The CDR3 DNA reads as TGTGCCAGCAGTTACTCGAGGAGGGGCCAATCCACGAAATTGTCACCCCTCCACTTT.

The chain combines TRBV28 with TRBJ1-5; no reliable D call. Trimming removed 8 bases from V and 0 bases from J, with 2 bases in between. There are 11 residues in the CDR3. CDR1 is MDHEN and CDR2 is SYDVKM in the germline V gene. The CDR3 sequence: CASYSNQPQHF. CDR3 DNA: TGTGCCAGCTATAGCAATCAGCCCCAGCATTTT.

This clone occurred once. This chain uses TRBV4-1 with TRBJ1-3, with D unresolved. The CDR3 is 15 amino acids. Germline CDR1 and CDR2: MGHRA and YSYEKL. The V gene lost 3 bases and the J gene lost 0 bases, with 9 bases spanning the gap. CDR3 residues: CASSHGGHSGNTIYF. The DNA for the CDR3 is TGCGCCAGCAGCCATGGAGGTCACTCTGGAAACACCATATATTTT.

The rearrangement links TRBV28 to TRBJ2-7, with D perhaps matching TRBD1 (6 bases). Germline V gene sequence: CDR1 MDHEN, CDR2 SYDVKM. The CDR3 has 13 residues. Trimming left V 6 bases short and J 3 bases short, with 12 bases between. In nucleotides, the CDR3 is TGTGCCAGCAGAACGACAGGAGTCTACGAGCAGTACTTC. It specifies CASRTTGVYEQYF.

The chain joins TRBV7-8 to TRBJ2-7; a weak D match, TRBD2 (5 bases). Trimming left V 2 bases short and J 3 bases short, with 11 bases between. The germline CDR1 and CDR2 sequences are SGHVS and FQNEAQ. This CDR3 comprises 14 residues. The CDR3 loop reads CASSLSGRSYEQYF. The CDR3 DNA is TGTGCCAGCAGCTTAAGTGGGAGAAGCTACGAGCAGTACTTC. Filled out from reference TRBV7-8 and TRBJ2-7, the complete variable domain reads GAGVSQSPRYKVAKRGQDVALRCDPISGHVSLFWYQQALGQGPEFLTYFQNEAQLDKSGLPSDRFFAERPEGSVSTLKIQRTQQEDSAVYLCASSLSGRSYEQYFGPGTRLTVT.

This chain connects TRBV5-4 to TRBJ2-7; tentatively, D is TRBD2 (5 bases). This CDR3 has 14 amino acids. Germline V gene sequence: CDR1 SGHNT, CDR2 YYREEE (reference sequence). Between the trimmed V and J ends, which lost 5 bases and 2 bases, there was a span of 14 bases. CDR3 residues: CASRNPGRPYEQYF. CDR3 bases: TGTGCCAGCAGAAACCCGGGAAGACCCTACGAGCAGTACTTC. The full variable domain, completed using reference TRBV5-4 and TRBJ2-7, is ETGVTQSPTHLIKTRGQQVTLRCSSQSGHNTVSWYQQALGQGPQFIFQYYREEENGRGNFPPRFSGLQFPNYSSELNVNALELDDSALYLCASRNPGRPYEQYFGPGTRLTVT.

The rearrangement uses TRBV7-8 and TRBJ2-7, with 11 nucleotides matching TRBD2. CDR3 size: 15 residues. Germline trimming cut 5 bases from V and 0 bases from J; bases unmatched to any gene: 3. Per the germline V gene, CDR1 is SGHVS and CDR2 is FQNEAQ. DNA of the CDR3: TGTGCCAGCAGCATAGGGACTAGCGGCTCCTACGAGCAGTACTTC. The encoded protein is CASSIGTSGSYEQYF.

The chain links TRBV19 to TRBJ2-7; D perhaps matches TRBD2 (6 bases). Trimming took 7 bases from V and 2 from J, leaving 12 bases between them. Germline V gene sequence: CDR1 LNHDA, CDR2 SQIVND (reference sequence). This CDR3 is built from 13 residues. The CDR3 DNA follows: TGTGCCAGTATGGACGGCGGGGCCTACGAGCAGTACTTC. Protein sequence: CASMDGGAYEQYF.

The rearrangement joins TRBV29-1 to TRBJ1-1, with D uncertain. This CDR3 spans 11 amino acids. The ends were cut back, 2 bases at V and 1 base at J, with 2 bases in the middle. The germline V gene has CDR1 SQVTM and CDR2 ANQGSEA. The CDR3 reads CSVERNTEAFF. The CDR3 region has the DNA TGCAGCGTTGAACGGAACACTGAAGCTTTCTTT.

This clone was detected once. The chain combines TRBV11-3 with TRBJ2-2; TRBD2 might be the D (5 bases). Per germline, CDR1 SGHNT and CDR2 YENEEA. The germline V and J ends were trimmed by 5 bases and 5 bases, with 6 bases remaining between them. This CDR3 contains 12 residues. The CDR3 DNA reads TGTGCCAGCAGCCCGGGGACCGGGGAGCTGTTTTTT. It specifies CASSPGTGELFF. The variable domain in full, with the rest retrieved from reference TRBV11-3 and TRBJ2-2, is EAGVVQSPRYKIIEKKQPVAFWCNPISGHNTLYWYLQNLGQGPELLIRYENEEAVDDSQLPKDRFSAERLKGVDSTLKIQPAELGDSAVYLCASSPGTGELFFGEGSRLTVL.

The V and J genes are TRBV5-1 and TRBJ1-2, with TRBD1 identical over 10 bases. Trimming at V came to 3 bases and at J to 6 bases, leaving 2 bases not matched to a gene. There are 13 residues in the CDR3. Germline V gene data show CDR1 as SGHRS and CDR2 as YFSETQ. The CDR3 protein is CASSWTGGDGYTF. CDR3 nucleotide sequence: TGCGCCAGCAGCTGGACAGGGGGGGATGGCTACACCTTC.

The V call is TRBV9, the J call TRBJ2-5; TRBD2 agrees at 7 bases. The germline V gene has CDR1 SGDLS and CDR2 YYNGEE. There are 16 residues in the CDR3. The trim removed 0 bases at V and 3 bases at J, leaving 8 bases unmatched. The chain's CDR3 is CASSVGGRGSEETQYF. Here the CDR3 DNA reads TGTGCCAGCAGCGTAGGAGGGAGGGGCTCAGAAGAGACCCAGTACTTC.

This clone was detected only once. The gene calls are TRBV27 and TRBJ2-5; D not resolved. CDR1 is MNHEY, CDR2 SMNVEV, per germline (reference sequence). Between the trimmed V and J ends, which lost 4 bases and 3 bases, there was a span of 3 bases. This CDR3 is 11 amino acids long. The CDR3 spells CASSSEETQYF. The CDR3 DNA reads TGTGCCAGCAGTTCCGAAGAGACCCAGTACTTC.